This T cell receptor (beta chain) was sequenced for a study of identifying expanded T cells in peripheral blood. Study-wide findings and caveats: Roughly 2-week clone count variance significantly increased as total template count grew.

The repertoire was sequenced with immunoSEQ multiplex PCR; TCRdb's copy has only in-frame clones and lacks some. The data show about 82,000 clones, with approximately 90% seen just once and approximately 7% held by the top ten. Trimming took off 3 bases at V and 5 bases at J, with 13 bases between the two ends. This CDR3 contains 14 residues. The germline V gene has CDR1 ENHRY and CDR2 SYGVKD. A word on this clone: Its specificity is not known.

During the collection period, no donor immune events like infections were recorded. The chain has TRBV10-3 and TRBJ1-1; D gene ambiguous. This TCR was sampled from a person between 18 and 75 years old in good health. The sequenced material came from blood. The CDR3 DNA reads TGTGCCATCAGTGATCTGGTTCTGTGGACTGAAGCTTTCTTT. As protein: CAISDLVLWTEAFF.